The T cell receptor (beta chain) under discussion was sequenced for a study of read filtering for tumor transcriptome and immune sequencing. This clonotype was observed at least ten times. The length of the CDR3 is 15 residues. Germline V gene sequence: CDR1 LGHDT, CDR2 YNNKEL (reference sequence). V was pared by 2 bases and J by 5 bases, with 15 bases between. This library used 300 to 450 ng RNA and molecular barcoded adaptors spanning alpha/delta and beta/gamma chains. One entry per CDR3 protein, called by TCRdb with MiXCR from the reads. Of 75,000 to 95,000 distinct CDR3 sequences in the sample, around an eighth were seen once.

The V and J genes are TRBV3-1 and TRBJ2-5; D might be TRBD2 (7 bases). The specimen was a population of CD138-negative cells sorted from bone marrow. This TCR derives from a donor at least 40 years old with multiple myeloma. CDR3 nucleotides: TGTGCCAGCAGCCAAAACGCGGGGGCCGGGGAGACCCAGTACTTC. Translating gives CASSQNAGAGETQYF.